This TCR beta chain was observed in a study of control samples from healthy donors and cancer patients. Trimming took 8 bases from V and 8 from J, leaving 15 bases between them. The CDR3 has 12 residues. From germline, CDR1 is SQVTM and CDR2 ANQGSEA. The method was immunoSEQ multiplex PCR; TCRdb's version includes in-frame clones alone and lacks a portion of them. Of roughly 200,000 clones listed, roughly nine tenths are singletons. The V call is TRBV29-1, the J call TRBJ1-4, with D perhaps matching TRBD1 (5 bases). What was sequenced was blood. The receptor was derived from a man aged 25-45 years in good health. The CDR3 spells CSIWGEEEKLFF. CDR3 DNA: TGCAGCATTTGGGGGGAGGAGGAAAAACTGTTTTTT. The full variable domain, rest sourced from reference TRBV29-1 and TRBJ1-4, is SAVISQKPSRDICQRGTSLTIQCQVDSQVTMMFWYRQQPGQSLTLIATANQGSEATYESGFVIDKFPISRPNLTFSTLTVSNMSPEDSSIYLCSIWGEEEKLFFGSGTQLSVL.